This T cell receptor beta chain was documented in a study of blood T cell repertoires in COVID-19 (TCRdb year 2020). Study-level background: The collaborator samples originated in the United States, Italy and Spain and spanned the acute and convalescent phases of COVID-19. The material from the prospective study consisted of cDNA or gDNA derived from T cells, B-cell-depleted T cells, or PBMCs. Deeply sampled blood TCRbeta repertoires from subjects exposed to, actively infected with, or recovered from COVID-19 were included in the dataset. The repertoires were made available in a free public database intended to serve as a resource for research on the immune response to SARS-CoV-2. The samples were drawn from two sources: the first 160 participants of the ongoing ImmuneRACE study, and over 950 subjects contributed by 6 global collaborators. Sample metadata almost always included a de-identified subject ID, COVID-19 status, age in years and sex. HLA class I and class II types, where available, came from metadata supplied by the sample provider rather than from assay-based typing.

Here V drops 4 bases and J drops 5 bases, and the junction holds 7 bases not matched to any gene. CDR3 length: 15 amino acids, cysteine to phenylalanine. The kept DNA is CDR3 alone, 45 bases in frame from the first base. Sequences MDHEN (CDR1) and SYDVKM (CDR2) are obtained from the germline V gene. Whole blood was collected in K2EDTA tubes by collaborating institutions according to the institutions' own protocols. Collaborator samples were shipped for TCRbeta analysis as frozen whole blood, isolated PBMCs, or DNA extracted from either sample type. About this clone: The antigen this receptor binds is unknown. The input lacks base qualities; no much larger clone sits a single base away.

The immunoSEQ Assay, a bias-controlled multiplex PCR, was used to amplify TCRbeta CDR3 regions from genomic DNA. On the authors' methods: Within the assay, amplification of reference gene primers was used to estimate how many nucleated cells each sample contained. To quantify the absolute abundance of each unique TCRbeta CDR3 rearrangement, sequence reads were collapsed and filtered. Productive Simpson clonality was computed per sample as the square root of Simpson's diversity index over productive rearrangements. As stored in TCRdb, this immuneACCESS dataset retains in-frame rearrangements with V and J assigned. A fraction of the clones does not appear; measured against another copy, unresolved V genes explain less than half of the discrepancy, and the remainder lacks a known reason. V, J and clone size derive from that table, while D and trimming were established from the DNA sequence. Present in this sample are 65,000 to 80,000 clones, approximately 90% of which were seen just once. The ten largest clones represent 4.6% of the sample.

Broad study findings and their caveats: Clinical and demographic metadata were provided uncurated, with the amount varying by source and participant.

The sequenced material came from peripheral blood. The clonotype was recovered from a man aged 45-65 years with active COVID-19. The chain was built from TRBV28 and TRBJ1-4; 7 bases in the middle match TRBD1. In nucleotides, the sequence is TGTGCCAGCAGTTCTGCGGGACAGATAAATGAAAAACTGTTTTTT. It codes for CASSSAGQINEKLFF. Supplemented by the reference TRBV28 and TRBJ1-4 proteins around the CDR3, the complete variable domain is DVKVTQSSRYLVKRTGEKVFLECVQDMDHENMFWYRQDPGLGLRLIYFSYDVKMKEKGDIPEGYSVSREKKERFSLILESASTNQTSMYLCASSSAGQINEKLFFGSGTQLSVL.